This T cell receptor beta chain was obtained from a study of shared clonotypes between healthy human individuals. Using immunoSEQ multiplex PCR, the repertoire was profiled, and TCRdb retains in-frame clones only, with some absent. The data show fewer than 650,000 clones, with around three quarters seen just once and about 12% held by the top ten. From germline, CDR1 is LGHNA and CDR2 YSLEER. The CDR3 has 20 amino acids. The clonotype originates from a woman aged 35 to 49 in good health. Some clones in this sample may be carry-over from other donors' samples. The V gene is TRBV4-3, the J gene TRBJ2-5; 14 bases align to TRBD2. The closer fit of TRBJ2-7 to the DNA end suggests the J call may be wrong. Sequenced: PBMCs. For the CDR3, the DNA is TGCGCCAGCAGCCAAGAGGTACAGGGACCGGGACTAGCGGGAGCCTACGAGCAGTACTTC. It yields the protein CASSQEVQGPGLAGAYEQYF.